The T cell receptor beta chain under discussion was sequenced for a study of T cell changes during pregnancy in multiple sclerosis (dated by TCRdb to the late 2010s). With respect to the entire study: The study looked at changes in the T cell repertoire across pregnancy in women with multiple sclerosis.

The CDR3 runs 13 residues from the cysteine to the phenylalanine. Only the CDR3 region is kept as DNA, spanning 39 bases read in frame from base 1. Taken from the germline V gene, the CDR1 and CDR2 loops are SGHRS and YFSETQ. The germline ends are 7 bases apart after V is trimmed by 0 bases and J by 3 bases. Receptor libraries were prepared by the immunoSEQ multiplex PCR assay. The table was pulled from immuneACCESS by TCRdb, which kept in-frame rearrangements only. Such tables lose some clones; where checked, under half of the loss comes from unresolved V genes, and the rest has no known cause. This sample comprises tens of thousands of clones, around 92% of them detected only once. Around 2.9% of the sample is taken by the ten largest. Notes on this clone: The antigen this receptor binds is unknown. Base qualities are missing; no much larger clone stands one base away.

The source was CD8+ T cells from peripheral blood mononuclear cells, collected in the third trimester of pregnancy. The receptor chain draws on TRBV5-1 and TRBJ2-7; D gene: possibly TRBD1, on 6 matching bases. The receptor comes from a female donor in good health, enrolled as a control in a pregnancy study. The CDR3 protein sequence reads: CASSLEQGYEQYF. The nucleotide sequence is TGCGCCAGCAGCTTGGAACAGGGCTACGAGCAGTACTTC.